This is a list of T cell receptor beta chains from one sample in a study of blood T cell repertoires in COVID-19. Assay used: immunoSEQ multiplex PCR; TCRdb lists only in-frame clones, some missing. The table has 300,000 to 350,000 clones, more than 75% seen once; the top ten hold about 6%. Sequenced input: peripheral blood. The source is a woman aged 45-65 years with COVID-19, enrolled during active disease. The CDR3 runs from the conserved cysteine through the conserved F or W. The D gene is left open where the match is weak. Not every row has a clone size; where given, it reads once, few, many or a size class.

j_call | d_call | clone_size | v_call | cdr3_nt | cdr3_aa
TRBJ1-4 | . | . | TRBV4-1 | TGCGCCAGCAGCCGCGAAGGACAGCCTCCGGGTGGAACTAATGAAAAACTGTTTTTT | CASSREGQPPGGTNEKLFF
TRBJ2-5 | TRBD2 | . | TRBV3-1/TRBV3-2 | TGTGCCAGCAGCAAAACTAGCGCCTACGTAGAGACCCAGTACTTC | CASSKTSAYVETQYF
TRBJ1-1 | . | . | TRBV6-5 | TGTGCCAGCAGTCGAGGTGGAGTACAAGCTTTCTTT | CASSRGGVQAFF
TRBJ1-2 | TRBD1 | . | TRBV6-5 | TGTGCCAGCAGTTCCACAGGGGGCTACATTACAGCCACCTTC | CASSSTGGYITATF
TRBJ1-2 | . | . | TRBV7-9 | TGTGCCAGCAGCTCGACAGTGGATGGCTACACCTTC | CASSSTVDGYTF
TRBJ2-5 | . | . | TRBV5-1 | TGCGCCAGCACCGGAAGTACAGTTGATTTGGGGACCCAGTACTTC | CASTGSTVDLGTQYF
TRBJ1-2 | . | . | TRBV4-1 | TGCGCCAGCAGCCCGAGGGACACAAACTATGGCTACACCTTC | CASSPRDTNYGYTF
TRBJ2-5 | TRBD2 | once | TRBV27 | TGTGCCAGCAGTTCCCCCCGGGGAGGGGCGGAGACCCAGTACTTC | CASSSPRGGAETQYF
TRBJ2-6 | . | . | TRBV13 | TGTGCCAGCAGCTTTGCAGCGCTCTCTGGGGCCAACGTCCTGACTTTC | CASSFAALSGANVLTF
TRBJ1-3 | . | . | TRBV20-1 | TGCAGTGCTAGTCCAGGGTCTGGAAACACCATATATTTT | CSASPGSGNTIYF
TRBJ1-2 | . | . | TRBV30 | TGTGCCTGGAGTGTAGGGGGAAGTGTGGGTGGCTACACCTTC | CAWSVGGSVGGYTF
TRBJ2-3 | TRBD1 | . | TRBV27 | TGTGCCAGCAGTTCTTGGACAGGGGAAGCGCAGTATTTT | CASSSWTGEAQYF
TRBJ2-7 | TRBD1 | . | TRBV11-3 | TGTGCCAGCTTCAAAAGACAGGGAACCTACGAGCAGTACTTC | CASFKRQGTYEQYF
TRBJ1-5 | TRBD1 | . | TRBV6-5 | TGTGCCAGCAGGACAACAGGGGATCAGCCCCAGCATTTT | CASRTTGDQPQHF
TRBJ1-2 | TRBD1 | . | TRBV15 | TGTGCCACCAGCAGCCCCGGGACAGGGGGCGCGGACACCTTC | CATSSPGTGGADTF
TRBJ1-1 | . | . | TRBV3-1/TRBV3-2 | TGTGCCAGCAGCCGACGACAGGTGGGTCTCACTGAAGCTTTCTTT | CASSRRQVGLTEAFF
TRBJ1-1 | TRBD1 | . | TRBV30 | TGTGCCTGGAGTGGCCCTGAGACAGGGGGCTACAGAGCTTTCTTT | CAWSGPETGGYRAFF
TRBJ1-5 | . | . | TRBV11-2 | TGTGCCAGCAGCTTAGGATCAGGGCAGCCCCAGCATTTT | CASSLGSGQPQHF
TRBJ2-3 | TRBD1 | once | TRBV9 | TGTGCCAGCAGCGTCATAGGACAGGGAGCGACAGATACGCAGTATTTT | CASSVIGQGATDTQYF
TRBJ1-1 | . | . | TRBV13 | TGTGCCAGCAGCCGAGGTAATCCAGGGTCTGAAGCTTTCTTT | CASSRGNPGSEAFF
TRBJ2-3 | . | . | TRBV20-1 | TGCAGTGCTAGTCGGGAACGCGATACGCAGTATTTT | CSASRERDTQYF
TRBJ2-2 | . | . | TRBV4-1 | TGCGCCAGCAGCCAAGGTCCCTATCTAGCAGAGGGCGACGGGGAGCTGTTTTTT | CASSQGPYLAEGDGELFF
TRBJ2-7 | . | . | TRBV4-3 | TGCGCCAGCAGCCAAGGGGCCAGCTCCTACGAGCAGTACTTC | CASSQGASSYEQYF
TRBJ1-6 | TRBD1 | . | TRBV19 | TGTGCCAGTAGTATCCACAGGGGTGAGGATTCACCCCTCCACTTT | CASSIHRGEDSPLHF
TRBJ2-1 | TRBD2 | . | TRBV11-2 | TGTGCCAGCAGTTCCGGGACTAGCGGCTACAATGAGCAGTTCTTC | CASSSGTSGYNEQFF
TRBJ2-7 | . | . | TRBV6-1 | TGTGCCAGCAGTGAAGCGCTGTTTGGCCACCCGCGGGCCTACGAGCAGTACTTC | CASSEALFGHPRAYEQYF
TRBJ2-1 | TRBD2 | . | TRBV5-1 | TGCGCCAGCAGCCTTAGGACTAGCGCCCATGCTAATGAGCAGTTCTTC | CASSLRTSAHANEQFF
TRBJ1-1 | . | . | TRBV6-5 | TGTGCCAGCAGTCCAGGGGATCGGATGAACACTGAAGCTTTCTTT | CASSPGDRMNTEAFF
TRBJ2-5 | TRBD1 | once | TRBV7-9 | TGTGCCAGCAGCTCCTCCAGGGGGGAGACCCAGTACTTC | CASSSSRGETQYF
TRBJ1-5 | . | . | TRBV12-5 | TGTGCTAGTGGCCCGCCAGGGAAGGCTAGCAATCAGCCCCAGCATTTT | CASGPPGKASNQPQHF
TRBJ2-1 | . | . | TRBV7-9 | TGTGCCAGCAGCCCGCGGACAGACAATGAGCAGTTCTTC | CASSPRTDNEQFF
TRBJ2-1 | TRBD2 | . | TRBV5-6 | TGTGCCAGCAGCTTGGGACTAGCGGGAGTGAGTAATGAGCAGTTCTTC | CASSLGLAGVSNEQFF
TRBJ1-1 | . | . | TRBV27 | TGTGCCAGCTCCCCCTCCGGGGGGGATCGAACTGAAGCTTTCTTT | CASSPSGGDRTEAFF
TRBJ1-1 | TRBD1 | once | TRBV19 | TGTGCCAGTAGGATGCCGGGACAGGGGACTGAAGCTTTCTTT | CASRMPGQGTEAFF
TRBJ2-1 | TRBD2 | . | TRBV12-5 | TGTGCTAGTGGTTTGGATCAACTAGCGGGCAAATACAATGAGCAGTTCTTC | CASGLDQLAGKYNEQFF
TRBJ2-2 | . | . | TRBV29-1 | TGCAGCGTTGAAGGTCAGGGGATCACCGGGGAGCTGTTTTTT | CSVEGQGITGELFF
TRBJ2-7 | TRBD1 | . | TRBV25-1 | TGTGCCAGCAGTCCCAGAGGGACAGGGATATCCTACGAGCAGTACTTC | CASSPRGTGISYEQYF
TRBJ1-1 | . | . | TRBV11-3 | TGTGCCAGCAGCTTAGCCACAGGGCGGAACACTGAAGCTTTCTTT | CASSLATGRNTEAFF
TRBJ1-1 | TRBD1 | . | TRBV5-5 | TGTGCCAGCAGCGTGACGGACGCAGGGGGCACTGAAGCTTTCTTT | CASSVTDAGGTEAFF
TRBJ2-1 | TRBD2 | . | TRBV18 | TGTGCCAGCTCATCGTCTAGCGGGAGAAGGAATGAGCAGTTCTTC | CASSSSSGRRNEQFF
TRBJ2-3 | TRBD2 | . | TRBV29-1 | TGCAGCGCAGAAGGGATGACTAGCGGGAGCCCAGATACGCAGTATTTT | CSAEGMTSGSPDTQYF
TRBJ1-3 | . | . | TRBV23-1 | TGCGCCAGCAGTCAAACCAATAGAGATTCAGGTACCTCTCCTGGAAACACCATATATTTT | CASSQTNRDSGTSPGNTIYF
TRBJ2-5 | . | . | TRBV11-3 | TGTGCCAGCAGGGGTGACAAATCTAAAGAGACCCAGTACTTC | CASRGDKSKETQYF
TRBJ1-5 | . | once | TRBV29-1 | TGCAGCGGGGCTTTTAGCAATCAGCCCCAGCATTTT | CSGAFSNQPQHF
TRBJ2-3 | TRBD2 | . | TRBV11-3 | TGTGCCAGCAGCGTGGGACTAGCGGTCACAGATACGCAGTATTTT | CASSVGLAVTDTQYF
TRBJ2-1 | TRBD2 | . | TRBV11-2 | TGTGCCAGCAGCTTATCCGGGACTACCTCGCCTCTATCCTACAATGAGCAGTTCTTC | CASSLSGTTSPLSYNEQFF
TRBJ1-5 | . | . | TRBV27 | TGTGCCAGCAGTTTAATTCAGGGGACCCAGCCCCAGCATTTT | CASSLIQGTQPQHF
TRBJ2-1 | . | few | TRBV30 | TGTGCCTGGAGTCCGGGACTGGCGTACAATGAGCAGTTCTTC | CAWSPGLAYNEQFF